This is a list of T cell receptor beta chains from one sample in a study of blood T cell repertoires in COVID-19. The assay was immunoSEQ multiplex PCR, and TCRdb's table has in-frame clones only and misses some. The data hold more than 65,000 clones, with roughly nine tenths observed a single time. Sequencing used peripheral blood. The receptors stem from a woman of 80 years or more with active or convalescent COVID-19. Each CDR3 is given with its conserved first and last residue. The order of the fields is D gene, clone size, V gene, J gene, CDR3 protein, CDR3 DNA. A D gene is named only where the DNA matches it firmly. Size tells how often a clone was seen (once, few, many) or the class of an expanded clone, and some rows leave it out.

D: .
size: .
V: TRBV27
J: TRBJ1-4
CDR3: CASSFRQGPNGKLFF
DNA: TGTGCCAGCAGTTTTCGGCAGGGCCCTAATGGGAAACTGTTTTTT

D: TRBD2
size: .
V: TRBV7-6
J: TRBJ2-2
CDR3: CASSSLAGGNTGELFF
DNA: TGTGCCAGCAGCTCGCTAGCGGGGGGGAACACCGGGGAGCTGTTTTTT

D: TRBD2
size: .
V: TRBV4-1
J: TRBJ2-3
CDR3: CASSQGAGADTQYF
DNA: TGCGCCAGCAGCCAAGGGGCGGGAGCAGATACGCAGTATTTT

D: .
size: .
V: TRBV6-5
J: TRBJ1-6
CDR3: CASCSGSPDYNSPLHF
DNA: TGTGCCAGCTGTTCCGGGTCACCCGACTATAATTCACCCCTCCACTTT

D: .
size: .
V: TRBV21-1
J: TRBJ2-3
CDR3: CASTSRVARSTDTQYF
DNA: TGTGCCAGCACCTCGCGGGTAGCCCGTTCCACAGATACGCAGTATTTT

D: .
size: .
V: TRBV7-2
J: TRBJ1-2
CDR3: CASSPQVAQGSGYTF
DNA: TGTGCCAGCAGCCCGCAAGTAGCCCAGGGAAGTGGCTACACCTTC

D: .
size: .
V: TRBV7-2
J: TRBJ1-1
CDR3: CASSLERYTEAFF
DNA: TGTGCCAGCAGCTTAGAACGGTACACTGAAGCTTTCTTT

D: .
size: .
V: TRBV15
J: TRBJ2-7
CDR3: CATSRERSGPYEQYF
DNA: TGTGCCACCAGCAGAGAAAGGTCAGGCCCCTACGAGCAGTACTTC

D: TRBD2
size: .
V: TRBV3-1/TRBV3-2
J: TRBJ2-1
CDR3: CASSLAGGPRNEQFF
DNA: TGTGCCAGCAGCTTAGCGGGGGGGCCTAGAAATGAGCAGTTCTTC

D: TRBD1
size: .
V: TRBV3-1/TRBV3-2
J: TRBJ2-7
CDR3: CASSLGQGTYEQYF
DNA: TGTGCCAGCAGCCTCGGACAGGGTACCTACGAGCAGTACTTC

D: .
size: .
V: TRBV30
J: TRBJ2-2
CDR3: CAWRRGSVDTGELFF
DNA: TGTGCCTGGAGGCGGGGCTCGGTGGACACCGGGGAGCTGTTTTTT

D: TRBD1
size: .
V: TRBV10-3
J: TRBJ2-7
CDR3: CATGGHSYEQYF
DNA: TGTGCCACAGGGGGCCACTCCTACGAGCAGTACTTC

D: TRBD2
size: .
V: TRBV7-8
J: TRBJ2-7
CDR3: CASSLDRGGEQYF
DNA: TGTGCCAGCAGCTTAGACCGGGGGGGCGAGCAGTACTTC

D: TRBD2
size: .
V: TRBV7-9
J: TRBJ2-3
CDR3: CASSLVVAGADTQYF
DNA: TGTGCCAGCAGCTTAGTCGTAGCGGGAGCTGATACGCAGTATTTT

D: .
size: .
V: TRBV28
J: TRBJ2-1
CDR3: CASRIDRSSYNEQFF
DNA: TGTGCCAGCAGGATTGACAGGAGCTCCTACAATGAGCAGTTCTTC

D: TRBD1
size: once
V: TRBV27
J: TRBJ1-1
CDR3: CASSSWTGGKTEAFF
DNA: TGTGCCAGCAGTTCGTGGACAGGGGGAAAGACTGAAGCTTTCTTT

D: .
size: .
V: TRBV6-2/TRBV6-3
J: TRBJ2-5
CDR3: CASSFRGTQYF
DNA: TGTGCCAGCAGTTTTCGAGGGACCCAGTACTTC

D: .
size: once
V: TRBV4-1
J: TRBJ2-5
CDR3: CASSQEAMRETQYF
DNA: TGCGCCAGCAGCCAGGAAGCTATGCGGGAGACCCAGTACTTC

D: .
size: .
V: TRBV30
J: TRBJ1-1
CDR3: CACQTGGFTEAFF
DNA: TGTGCCTGCCAGACAGGAGGTTTCACTGAAGCTTTCTTT

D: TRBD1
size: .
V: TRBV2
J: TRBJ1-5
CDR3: CASSALGTGRGPQHF
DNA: TGTGCCAGCAGTGCTCTAGGGACAGGGCGCGGGCCCCAGCATTTT